These 10 T cell receptor beta chains came from one sample sequenced in a study of T cells in Graves' hyperthyroidism and ophthalmopathy. Amplification of TCR beta CDR3 regions used RNA as the template. In the first-round RT-PCR of the TCR CDR3, the HTBI primer set was used. TCRdb used MiXCR to reprocess the multiplex PCR reads, holding one entry per CDR3 protein. The data hold hundreds of thousands of distinct CDR3 sequences, with around a fifth observed a single time. Sequencing was done on a sample of blood. These receptors originate from a woman between 65 and 79 years old with Graves' ophthalmopathy.

This rearrangement joins TRBV15 to TRBJ2-2; D is perhaps TRBD1 (5 bases). The V gene's germline CDR1 is LNHNV and CDR2 YYDKDF (reference sequence). This CDR3 contains 16 residues. The germline V and J ends were trimmed by 3 bases and 6 bases, with 17 bases remaining between them. The CDR3 DNA reads as TGTGCCACCAGCAGGCTCGCAGGGTCCGGCTCCGGGGAGCTGTTTTTT. Protein product: CATSRLAGSGSGELFF.

The sample holds many counts of this clonotype. The chain combines TRBV3-1 with TRBJ2-1; 11 bases are a match to TRBD2. The CDR3 consists of 14 residues. Unmatched junction bases numbered 3, after V lost 6 bases and J lost 5 bases. CDR1 is LGHDT, CDR2 YNNKEL, per germline (reference sequence). In DNA form, the CDR3 reads TGTGCCAGCAGGACTAGCGGGACCCACAATGAGCAGTTCTTC. Amino acids: CASRTSGTHNEQFF.

This clonotype occurred many times. The chain combines TRBV20-1 with TRBJ1-1, with D unresolved. Germline CDR1 DFQATT, CDR2 SNEGSKA (reference sequence). This CDR3 has 15 amino acids. Trimming took 3 bases from V and 4 from J, leaving 18 bases between them. The CDR3 region has the DNA TGCAGTGCTAGCCTCGGTGCAGGAGGAGGCACTGAAGCTTTCTTT. Translating gives CSASLGAGGGTEAFF.

This clonotype was seen at least ten times. The V call is TRBV10-3, the J call TRBJ2-7, with TRBD1 matching 9 bases. V trimming: 7 bases; J trimming: 4 bases; junction bases outside the gene matches: 8. Germline CDR1 is ENHRY and CDR2 is SYGVKD. The CDR3 extends over 14 amino acids. This CDR3 is CAITPGQGMYEQYF. CDR3 DNA sequence: TGTGCCATCACCCCCGGACAGGGGATGTACGAGCAGTACTTC.

This clonotype has just a few counts. The chain links TRBV7-2 to TRBJ2-3, with D hard to call. With 3 bases removed from V and 7 bases from J, the gap between germline ends came to 5 bases. The CDR3 length is 11 residues. Germline-derived CDR1 and CDR2 are SGHTA and FQGNSA. CDR3 in DNA: TGTGCCAGCAGCTTTATTAATACGCAGTATTTT. This translates into CASSFINTQYF.

Only a few counts were recorded for this clonotype. The chain joins TRBV12-3 or TRBV12-4 to TRBJ2-7, with D perhaps assigned TRBD1 or TRBD2 (5 bases each). This CDR3 spans 15 amino acids. V was shortened by 7 bases and J by 0 bases, with 16 bases between the two germline ends. The CDR3: CASTLGEYPSYEQYF. CDR3 DNA sequence: TGTGCCAGCACCTTGGGGGAATACCCCTCCTACGAGCAGTACTTC.

The V call is TRBV29-1, the J call TRBJ2-3, with D possibly being TRBD1 or TRBD2 (6 bases each). V was cut by 7 bases and J by 3 bases, with 17 bases left in between. Looked up from germline, CDR1 is SQVTM and CDR2 is ANQGSEA. The CDR3 has 14 amino acids. The CDR3 loop is CSAKPGGRTDTQYF. In nucleotides, the CDR3 is TGCAGCGCAAAGCCCGGGGGCCGTACAGATACGCAGTATTTT.

The chain recombines TRBV5-6 with TRBJ1-5, with D possibly TRBD1 on 5 matching bases. This CDR3 comprises 15 residues. Germline lookup yields CDR1 SGHDT and CDR2 YYEEEE. V lost 0 bases and J 8 bases, leaving 15 bases between the germline ends. CDR3 protein: CASSLAGTGAKPQHF. The CDR3 nucleotides are TGTGCCAGCAGCTTGGCCGGGACCGGGGCTAAGCCCCAGCATTTT. Full variable domain (rest looked up from reference TRBV5-6 and TRBJ1-5): DAGVTQSPTHLIKTRGQQVTLRCSPKSGHDTVSWYQQALGQGPQFIFQYYEEEERQRGNFPDRFSGHQFPNYSSELNVNALLLGDSALYLCASSLAGTGAKPQHFGDGTRLSIL.

J is TRBJ2-5 and V is TRBV2, with D unresolved. Germline CDR1 and CDR2: SNHLY and FYNNEI. The V end was cut by 7 bases, the J end by 1 base, with 13 bases between. This CDR3 is 14 amino acids long. Here the CDR3 reads CASTQDRVQETQYF. The CDR3 DNA sequence: TGTGCCAGCACCCAGGACCGAGTCCAAGAGACCCAGTACTTC. The full variable domain, completed using reference TRBV2 and TRBJ2-5, is EPEVTQTPSHQVTQMGQEVILRCVPISNHLYFYWYRQILGQKVEFLVSFYNNEISEKSEIFDDQFSVERPDGSNFTLKIRSTKLEDSAMYFCASTQDRVQETQYFGPGTRLLVL.

This clonotype has only a few counts. The rearrangement joins TRBV20-1 to TRBJ2-1; TRBD2 agrees at 13 bases. Per the germline V gene, CDR1 is DFQATT and CDR2 is SNEGSKA (reference sequence). CDR3 length: 17 amino acids. V trimming: 2 bases; J trimming: 9 bases; junction bases outside the gene matches: 13. The CDR3 DNA is TGCAGTGCTAGACGCAGTTCGGGACTAGCGGGAAGGGGTGAGCAGTTCTTC. This encodes CSARRSSGLAGRGEQFF.